This T cell receptor (beta chain) derives from a study of T-cell memory formation after mild COVID-19. Looking at the study overall: Largely donor-specific TCR clusters were found. Study-level results: The pre-infection memory compartment contained some responding clones, suggesting cross-reactive memory joined. Day 15 to 85 contracting clones showed balanced CD4/CD8; day 15 to 37 expanders favored CD4+.

Trimming cost V 3 bases and J 2 bases; bases outside gene matches: 11. The CDR3 runs 18 residues. In regard to this clonotype: The antigen is not known.

After 5'RACE with constant-segment primers, TCR alpha and TCR beta cDNA libraries carrying sample barcodes and UMIs were obtained. TCRdb reanalysed the 5' RACE reads using MiXCR and keeps one entry per CDR3 protein. The table has roughly 620,000 distinct CDR3 sequences, around 17% seen once; the top ten hold more than 10%. V is TRBV12-3 or TRBV12-4 and J is TRBJ2-5, with 11 bases lining up with TRBD2. The receptor was derived from an adult woman who had mild COVID-19 (a few samples of this study predate the infection). Cell type and time point are not known. Sequenced input: PBMCs or a T cell subset sorted from them (not recorded which). CDR3 bases: TGTGCCAGCAGTTTCGGGGCTGCTAGCGGGGGGACTCAAGAGACCCAGTACTTC. Translated, it gives CASSFGAASGGTQETQYF.